A single sample gave rise to the 10 T cell receptor beta chains below, sequenced in a study of T cell responses to AZD1222 COVID-19 vaccine. The method was immunoSEQ multiplex PCR; TCRdb's version includes in-frame clones alone and lacks a portion of them. The sample includes about 160,000 clones, about nine tenths of them seen just once. Specimen: peripheral blood, collected on day 0 of AZD1222 vaccination. The source is an adult in good health.

The chain carries TRBV4-3 and TRBJ2-7; D perhaps matches TRBD1 (6 bases). Germline V gene lookup returns CDR1 LGHNA and CDR2 YSLEER. The CDR3 extends over 13 amino acids. V was clipped by 1 base and J by 3 bases, with 7 bases between them. The CDR3 sequence is CASSQGTVYEQYF. The CDR3 DNA follows: TGCGCCAGCAGCCAAGGGACAGTCTACGAGCAGTACTTC.

Of note for this clone: Mismatch with germline at one junction end may stem from a read error. The chain employs TRBV6-2 or TRBV6-3 and TRBJ1-2, with no clear D. Germline assignment: CDR1 MNHEY and CDR2 SVGEGT. The CDR3 is 11 residues long. CDR3 amino acids: CASSYPEGRGF. DNA for the CDR3: TGTGCCAGCAGTTACCCGGAAGGCCGAGGCTTC.

Only one count was recorded for this clone. This chain connects TRBV6-5 to TRBJ1-2; no reliable D call. The germline CDR1 and CDR2 sequences are MNHEY and SVGAGI. This CDR3 region has 14 residues. V shed 7 bases and J shed 4 bases, with 16 bases lying between them. CDR3 nucleotide sequence: TGTGCCAGCAAAGCATTGGGCGACGGCTATGGCTACACCTTC. Translating gives CASKALGDGYGYTF.

The chain has TRBV9 and TRBJ1-1; the match to TRBD1 covers 10 bases. The CDR3 extends over 15 amino acids. Germline CDR1 reads SGDLS; CDR2 reads YYNGEE. The J segment lost 5 bases and the V segment lost 3 bases, leaving 7 bases of the junction unmatched. Written as DNA, the CDR3 is TGTGCCAGCAGCGGAGAACGACAGGGGGCTACTGAAGCTTTCTTT. Translating gives CASSGERQGATEAFF.

V gene TRBV7-9 combines with J gene TRBJ2-7, with a tentative D call TRBD2 (6 bases). The germline gives CDR1 SEHNR, CDR2 FQNEAQ (reference sequence). Deletions cut 4 bases from V and 1 base from J, with 20 bases between. There are 17 residues in the CDR3. CDR3 nucleotide sequence: TGTGCCAGCAGCTCCCCGCCAAGGGGAAGCGGGTCCTACGAGCAGTACTTC. Encoded protein: CASSSPPRGSGSYEQYF. Full variable domain (remainder filled in from reference TRBV7-9 and TRBJ2-7): DTGVSQNPRHKITKRGQNVTFRCDPISEHNRLYWYRQTLGQGPEFLTYFQNEAQLEKSRLLSDRFSAERPKGSFSTLEIQRTEQGDSAMYLCASSSPPRGSGSYEQYFGPGTRLTVT.

The V gene is TRBV27, the J gene TRBJ2-6; the match to TRBD1 covers 8 bases. Germline loops: CDR1 MNHEY, CDR2 SMNVEV (reference sequence). After removal of 0 bases from V and 0 bases from J, the junction contained 7 bases not matched to a gene. This CDR3 has 19 amino acids. The CDR3 region is CASSLSAGGLNSGANVLTF. As DNA, the CDR3 is TGTGCCAGCAGTTTATCTGCAGGGGGCCTTAACTCTGGGGCCAACGTCCTGACTTTC.

The J gene is TRBJ2-3, the V gene TRBV9, with a possible D match to TRBD1 (5 bases). Germline assignment: CDR1 SGDLS and CDR2 YYNGEE. The CDR3 consists of 15 residues. Between the trimmed V and J ends, which lost 0 bases and 4 bases, there was a span of 12 bases. The CDR3 spells CASSVGSRAPDTQYF. CDR3 bases: TGTGCCAGCAGCGTAGGTTCCAGGGCCCCAGATACGCAGTATTTT.

The chain couples TRBV19 to TRBJ2-1; the D call may be TRBD1 or TRBD2 (7 bases each). Germline values: CDR1 LNHDA, CDR2 SQIVND (reference sequence). The CDR3 is 13 residues long. Trimming took 6 bases from V and 5 from J, leaving 11 bases between them. CDR3 sequence: CASRPGGDNEQFF. The CDR3 region has the DNA TGTGCCAGTAGACCAGGGGGGGACAATGAGCAGTTCTTC.

The chain links TRBV11-2 to TRBJ1-1, with unresolved D. Germline CDR1 and CDR2: SGHAT and FQNNGV. V gave up 2 bases and J gave up 7 bases, with 11 bases separating them. CDR3 length: 13 amino acids. CDR3 loop: CASSLRGLDEAFF. In DNA, the CDR3 is TGTGCCAGCAGCTTAAGAGGGTTGGATGAAGCTTTCTTT.

V gene TRBV10-1 combines with J gene TRBJ1-1; 11 bases line up with TRBD1. J lost 2 bases, V lost 9 bases, and 8 bases had no gene match. The CDR3 loop spans 15 amino acids. Germline V lookup: CDR1 WNHNN, CDR2 SYGVQD (reference sequence). The CDR3 sequence: CAREGQGDENTEAFF. Here the CDR3 DNA reads TGCGCCAGAGAGGGACAGGGGGATGAAAACACTGAAGCTTTCTTT.